This T cell receptor beta chain was recovered during a study of T-cell reconstitution after alpha-beta-depleted transplantation in children. Study-level findings and limits: Several hundred expanded graft clones reportedly supplied alpha-beta T cells about two months after transplant.

Researchers prepared the TCRbeta library using unique molecular identifiers, the study reports. A single record per CDR3 protein comes from TCRdb applying MiXCR to the PCR reads. The table records about 170,000 distinct CDR3 sequences, 11% of them present only once. This clonotype was recorded at least ten times. Antigen specificity is unknown. This CDR3 is 14 amino acids long. V shed 5 bases and J 8 bases; nucleotides not matched to a gene: 7. The germline CDR1 and CDR2 sequences are SQVTM and ANQGSEA. The chain carries TRBV29-1 and TRBJ2-1; 12 bases fit TRBD2. This clonotype was sampled from a boy under 10 years old with acute myeloid leukemia, due to receive a stem cell transplant. The specimen comprised PBMCs, sampled before TCRalphabeta/CD19-depleted stem cell transplant. CDR3 amino acids: CSVSRLAGVYEQFF. In DNA, the CDR3 is TGCAGCGTTTCCCGACTAGCGGGAGTCTATGAGCAGTTCTTC.